This TCR beta chain stems from a study of T-cell memory formation after mild COVID-19. Study outcomes and limitations: Among CD4+ contracting clones, most were CM and EM, and CD8+ ones EMRA. Among clones contracting day 15 to 85, CD4/CD8 was balanced, whereas later expanders leaned CD4+.

The CDR3 runs 15 residues. Germline lookup yields CDR1 PRHDT and CDR2 FYEKMQ (reference sequence). The J segment lost 3 bases and the V segment lost 5 bases, leaving 7 bases of the junction unmatched. This clonotype was counted only a few times. Antigen: not known. TCRdb called the 5' RACE reads again in MiXCR, with one record for every CDR3 protein. The data hold 450,000 to 650,000 distinct CDR3 sequences, with approximately 21% observed a single time. This receptor was obtained from an adult woman who had mild COVID-19 (a few samples of this study predate the infection). Cell type and time point are not known. Sequencing input: PBMCs or a T cell subset sorted from them (not recorded which). This chain uses TRBV13 with TRBJ2-7, with 10 bases lining up with TRBD2. The CDR3 here is CASSLAGLANYEQYF. In DNA form, the CDR3 reads TGTGCCAGCAGCCTTGCGGGACTAGCGAACTACGAGCAGTACTTC.